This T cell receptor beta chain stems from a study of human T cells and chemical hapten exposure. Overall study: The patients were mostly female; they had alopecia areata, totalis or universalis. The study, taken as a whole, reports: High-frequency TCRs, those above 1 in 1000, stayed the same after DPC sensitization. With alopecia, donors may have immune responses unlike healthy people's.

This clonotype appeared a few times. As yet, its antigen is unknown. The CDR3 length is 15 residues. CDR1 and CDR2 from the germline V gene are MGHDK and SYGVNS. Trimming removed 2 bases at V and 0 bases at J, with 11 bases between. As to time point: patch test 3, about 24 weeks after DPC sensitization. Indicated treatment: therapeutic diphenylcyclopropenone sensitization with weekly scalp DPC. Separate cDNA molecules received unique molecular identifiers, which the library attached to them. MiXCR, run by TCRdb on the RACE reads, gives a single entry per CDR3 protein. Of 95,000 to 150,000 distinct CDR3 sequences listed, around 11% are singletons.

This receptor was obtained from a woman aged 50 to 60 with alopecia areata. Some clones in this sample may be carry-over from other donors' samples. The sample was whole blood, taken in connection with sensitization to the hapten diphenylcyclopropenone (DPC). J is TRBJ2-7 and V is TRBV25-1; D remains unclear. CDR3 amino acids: CASSERRLSSYEQYF. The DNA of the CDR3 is TGTGCCAGCAGTGAACGACGGCTTAGCTCCTACGAGCAGTACTTC.